This T cell receptor beta chain was recovered during a study of cytomegalovirus exposure and HLA in healthy donors. This clone has just one count. The sample contains more than one DNA sequence encoding this CDR3. Vbeta (60) and Jbeta (13) primers were used in the PCR. Here immunoSEQ multiplex PCR was the method, and the copy in TCRdb shows in-frame clones only, minus some. The table has 120,000 to 150,000 clones, approximately 79% seen once. Trimming took off 4 bases at V and 1 base at J, with 8 bases between the two ends. The germline gives CDR1 MNHEY, CDR2 SMNVEV (reference sequence). CDR3 length: 14 amino acids.

The rearrangement links TRBV27 to TRBJ1-5, with D unclear. The sequencing sample was made of PBMCs. This TCR derives from a woman aged 25 to 45 in good health and CMV-seronegative. The CDR3 DNA reads as TGTGCCAGCAGTTCTCGAGGGAGCAATCAGCCCCAGCATTTT. Translation: CASSSRGSNQPQHF.